Listed below are T cell receptor beta chains from one sample, sequenced in a study of Ad26.COV2.S vaccination and SARS-CoV-2 variants. Libraries were prepared by immunoSEQ multiplex PCR; TCRdb keeps only in-frame clonotypes and omits some of them. The data contain hundreds of thousands of clones, 87% of them seen just once; the ten biggest clones take up roughly 3.1%. The material was peripheral blood, obtained in a trial of Ad26.COV2.S vaccine versus placebo. These receptors all come from a person aged 18-65 years who received the Ad26.COV2.S COVID-19 vaccine or a placebo. Both conserved end residues are part of each CDR3. The D gene is left open where the match is weak. Some rows have no size entry. The others give once, few or many, or a class for an expanded clone.

v_call	clone_size	j_call	d_call	cdr3_aa	cdr3_nt
TRBV4-1	-	TRBJ1-5	TRBD1	CASSQEANFPDRVNQPQHF	TGCGCCAGCAGCCAAGAAGCGAACTTTCCAGACAGGGTCAATCAGCCCCAGCATTTT
TRBV6-1	-	TRBJ2-5	-	CASSEALGGQETQYF	TGTGCCAGCAGTGAAGCGCTCGGGGGTCAAGAGACCCAGTACTTC
TRBV6-6	-	TRBJ2-5	-	CASVRGGPQETQYF	TGTGCCAGCGTACGGGGTGGTCCCCAAGAGACCCAGTACTTC
TRBV21-1	once	TRBJ2-7	-	CASSKPPGIRSYEQYF	TGTGCCAGCAGCAAACCACCCGGGATCCGCTCCTACGAGCAGTACTTC
TRBV18	once	TRBJ1-4	TRBD1	CASSPQGVSTNEKLFF	TGTGCCAGCTCACCTCAGGGGGTTTCTACTAATGAAAAACTGTTTTTT
TRBV3-1/TRBV3-2	-	TRBJ1-3	-	CASRDAGIGGNTIYF	TGTGCCAGCAGAGATGCAGGGATCGGAGGAAACACCATATATTTT
TRBV7-9	-	TRBJ1-1	-	CASSSRRMNTEAFF	TGTGCCAGCAGCTCCCGCAGGATGAACACTGAAGCTTTCTTT
TRBV18	-	TRBJ2-7	-	CASSPAGMGEQYF	TGTGCCAGCTCACCAGCAGGGATGGGGGAGCAGTACTTC
TRBV7-6	-	TRBJ1-1	TRBD1	CASSLVGTGWNTEAFF	TGTGCCAGCAGCTTAGTGGGGACAGGCTGGAACACTGAAGCTTTCTTT
TRBV19	-	TRBJ2-3	TRBD2	CASSTRLAGGPTDTQYF	TGTGCCAGTAGTACCCGACTGGCGGGGGGTCCCACAGATACGCAGTATTTT
TRBV5-1	few	TRBJ2-2	-	CASAPMPGELFF	TGCGCCAGCGCCCCAATGCCCGGGGAGCTGTTTTTT
TRBV9	once	TRBJ2-1	-	CASSVEGGPAYNEQFF	TGTGCCAGCAGCGTAGAAGGCGGACCAGCCTACAATGAGCAGTTCTTC
TRBV30	-	TRBJ1-2	-	CAWSSLGDYGYTF	TGTGCCTGGAGTAGTTTAGGGGACTATGGCTACACCTTC
TRBV18	-	TRBJ2-3	-	CASSPPGYPDTQYF	TGTGCCAGCTCACCACCGGGCTACCCAGATACGCAGTATTTT
TRBV6-5	-	TRBJ2-2	-	CASSYSRALHELFF	TGTGCCAGCAGTTACTCGAGGGCCCTCCATGAGCTGTTTTTT
TRBV9	once	TRBJ1-1	-	CASSVEGENTEAFF	TGTGCCAGCAGCGTAGAGGGCGAGAACACTGAAGCTTTCTTT
TRBV5-1	-	TRBJ1-2	-	CASSPSRLPNYGYTF	TGCGCCAGCAGCCCGTCCAGGCTACCCAACTATGGCTACACCTTC
TRBV11-3	-	TRBJ2-2	-	CASSPHMGTGELFF	TGTGCCAGCAGCCCCCATATGGGAACCGGGGAGCTGTTTTTT